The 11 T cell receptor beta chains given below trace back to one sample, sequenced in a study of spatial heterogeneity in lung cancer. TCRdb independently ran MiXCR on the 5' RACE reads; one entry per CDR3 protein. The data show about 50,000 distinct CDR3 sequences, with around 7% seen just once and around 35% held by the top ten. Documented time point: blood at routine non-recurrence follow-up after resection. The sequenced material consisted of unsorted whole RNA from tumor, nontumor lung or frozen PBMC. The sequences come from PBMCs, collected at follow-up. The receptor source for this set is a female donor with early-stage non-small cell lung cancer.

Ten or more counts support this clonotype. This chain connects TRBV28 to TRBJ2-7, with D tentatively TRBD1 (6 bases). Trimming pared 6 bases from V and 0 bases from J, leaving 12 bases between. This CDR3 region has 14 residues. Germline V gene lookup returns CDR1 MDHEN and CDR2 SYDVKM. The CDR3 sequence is CASSLGQLSYEQYF. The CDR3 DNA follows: TGTGCCAGCAGCCTCGGACAGCTCTCCTACGAGCAGTACTTC. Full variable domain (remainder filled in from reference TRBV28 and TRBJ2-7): DVKVTQSSRYLVKRTGEKVFLECVQDMDHENMFWYRQDPGLGLRLIYFSYDVKMKEKGDIPEGYSVSREKKERFSLILESASTNQTSMYLCASSLGQLSYEQYFGPGTRLTVT.

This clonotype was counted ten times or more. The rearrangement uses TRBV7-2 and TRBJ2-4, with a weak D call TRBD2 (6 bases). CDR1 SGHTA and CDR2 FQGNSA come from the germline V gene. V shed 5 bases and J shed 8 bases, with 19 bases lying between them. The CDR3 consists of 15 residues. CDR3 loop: CASSPGFREWYIQYF. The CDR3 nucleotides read TGTGCCAGCAGCCCGGGATTCCGGGAGTGGTACATTCAGTACTTC.

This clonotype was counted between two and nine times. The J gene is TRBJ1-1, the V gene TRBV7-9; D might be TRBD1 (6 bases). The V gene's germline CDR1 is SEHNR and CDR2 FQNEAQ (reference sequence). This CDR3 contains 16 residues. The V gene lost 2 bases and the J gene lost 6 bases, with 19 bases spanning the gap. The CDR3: CASSLPRQAGMAEAFF. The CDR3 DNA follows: TGTGCCAGCAGCTTACCGCGACAGGCGGGGATGGCTGAAGCTTTCTTT.

The CDR3 bases are TGTGCCAGCCGCCGGGACGAGTGCTACGAGCAGTACTTC. As protein: CASRRDECYEQYF. The chain has TRBV27 and TRBJ2-7, with D perhaps being TRBD1 or TRBD2 (5 bases each). Germline V gene data show CDR1 as MNHEY and CDR2 as SMNVEV (reference sequence). The CDR3 length is 13 residues. The germline V and J ends were trimmed by 8 bases and 3 bases, with 14 bases remaining between them.

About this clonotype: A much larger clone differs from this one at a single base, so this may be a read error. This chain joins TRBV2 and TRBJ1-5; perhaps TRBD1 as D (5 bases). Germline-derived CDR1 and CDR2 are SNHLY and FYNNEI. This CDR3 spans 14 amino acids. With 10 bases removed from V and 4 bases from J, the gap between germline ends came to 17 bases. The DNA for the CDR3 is TGTGCCAACAAAACGTATGAGGGGAATCAGCCCCAGCATTTT. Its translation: CANKTYEGNQPQHF.

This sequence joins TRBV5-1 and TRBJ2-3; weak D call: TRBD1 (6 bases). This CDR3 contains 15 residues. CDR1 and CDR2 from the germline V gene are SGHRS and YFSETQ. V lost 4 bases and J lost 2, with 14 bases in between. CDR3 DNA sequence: TGCGCCAGCAGCCGCAGGGACACCTTCACAGATACGCAGTATTTT. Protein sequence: CASSRRDTFTDTQYF.

The CDR3 spells CAGARGPNEKLFF. In DNA form, the CDR3 reads TGTGCCGGGGCCAGGGGGCCTAATGAAAAACTGTTTTTT. The rearrangement uses TRBV2 and TRBJ1-4; TRBD1 matches at 8 bases. The J segment lost 3 bases and the V segment lost 11 bases, leaving 5 bases of the junction unmatched. The CDR3 runs to 13 residues. Germline loops: CDR1 SNHLY, CDR2 FYNNEI.

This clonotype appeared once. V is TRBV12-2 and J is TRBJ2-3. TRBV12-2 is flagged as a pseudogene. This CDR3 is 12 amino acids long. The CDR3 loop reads CASRLEPDTQYF. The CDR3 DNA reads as TGTGCAAGTCGCTTAGAACCAGATACGCAGTATTTT.

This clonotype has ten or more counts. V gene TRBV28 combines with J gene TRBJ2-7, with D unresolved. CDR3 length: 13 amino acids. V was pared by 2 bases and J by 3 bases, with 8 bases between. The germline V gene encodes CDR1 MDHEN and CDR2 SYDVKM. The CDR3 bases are TGTGCCAGCAGTTTAAAGGCCTACTACGAGCAGTACTTC. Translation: CASSLKAYYEQYF.

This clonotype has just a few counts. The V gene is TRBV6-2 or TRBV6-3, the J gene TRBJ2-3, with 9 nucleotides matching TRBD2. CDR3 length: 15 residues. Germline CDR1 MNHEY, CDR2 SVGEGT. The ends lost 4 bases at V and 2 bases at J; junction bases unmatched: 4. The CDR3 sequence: CASSFLAGNTDTQYF. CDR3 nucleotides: TGTGCCAGCAGTTTTCTAGCGGGGAACACAGATACGCAGTATTTT.

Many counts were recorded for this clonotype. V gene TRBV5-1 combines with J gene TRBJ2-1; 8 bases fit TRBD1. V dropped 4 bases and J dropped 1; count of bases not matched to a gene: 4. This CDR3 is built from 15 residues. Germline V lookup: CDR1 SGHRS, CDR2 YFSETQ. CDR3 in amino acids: CASSVGQGSYNEQFF. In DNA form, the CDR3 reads TGCGCCAGCAGCGTTGGACAGGGATCCTACAATGAGCAGTTCTTC.